The 6 T cell receptor beta chains below were found in one sample sequenced in a study of blood T cell repertoires in COVID-19. TCRdb's table, derived via immunoSEQ multiplex PCR, lists solely in-frame clones and lacks some. The profile shows around 94,000 clones, around four fifths of them singletons. Input material: peripheral blood. The source of these receptors is a man aged 50-59 years with acute or convalescent COVID-19.

The chain recombines TRBV12-2 with TRBJ1-5; the table calls TRBD1, which could not be checked here. TRBV12-2 is a recognized pseudogene. CDR3 length equals 13 residues. For the CDR3, the DNA is TGTGCAAGTCGCTTATTAAACCAGGGGCAGGCGATTTTT. Translated: CASRLLNQGQAIF.

V gene TRBV27 combines with J gene TRBJ2-6; D remains ambiguous. The CDR3 extends over 15 amino acids. Deletions cut 7 bases from V and 1 base from J, with 11 bases between. Germline V CDR1 and CDR2: MNHEY, SMNVEV (reference sequence). The CDR3 sequence is CASTINRSGANVLTF. DNA for the CDR3: TGTGCCAGCACTATAAACCGTTCTGGGGCCAACGTCCTGACTTTC.

The chain joins TRBV27 to TRBJ2-3, with 10 bases matching TRBD2. The ends lost 8 bases at V and 4 bases at J; junction bases unmatched: 9. Germline-derived CDR1 and CDR2 are MNHEY and SMNVEV (reference sequence). This CDR3 has 15 amino acids. CDR3 in DNA: TGTGCCAGCGGGAGGACTAGCGGTGGGGCAGATACGCAGTATTTT. Translating it yields CASGRTSGGADTQYF.

V is TRBV19 and J is TRBJ1-4; no firm D call. Germline CDR1 LNHDA, CDR2 SQIVND (reference sequence). This CDR3 region has 13 residues. V was clipped by 8 bases and J by 10 bases, with 17 bases between them. The CDR3 DNA reads TGTGCCAGTCTGCAGGTCCAGGCGGGAAAACTGTTTTTT. As protein: CASLQVQAGKLFF.

The CDR3 spells CASSIGQREAAYEQYF. The CDR3 DNA sequence: TGTGCCAGTAGTATAGGTCAGCGGGAGGCGGCCTACGAGCAGTACTTC. V and J are TRBV19 and TRBJ2-7; 9 positions agree with TRBD2. Per the germline V gene, CDR1 is LNHDA and CDR2 is SQIVND (reference sequence). This CDR3 spans 16 amino acids. V gave up 1 base and J gave up 2 bases; unmatched junction bases: 6.

This clone was found once. The chain carries TRBV4-1 and TRBJ1-1, with 7 bases fitting TRBD1. Germline loops: CDR1 MGHRA, CDR2 YSYEKL. J lost 7 bases, V lost 4 bases, and 12 bases had no gene match. The CDR3 covers 15 residues. In DNA form, the CDR3 reads TGCGCCAGCAGCCCACAGACAGGGCTTTTCGGTGAAGCTTTCTTT. Its protein product is CASSPQTGLFGEAFF.